This T cell receptor (beta chain) derives from a study of cytomegalovirus exposure and HLA in healthy donors. Study-wide points: The authors listed roughly 150 TCR beta chains as cytomegalovirus-associated.

Details on this clone: The antigen is not known.

Primers: 60 Vbeta forward and 13 Jbeta reverse. Some clones are missing from TCRdb's copy, which holds only in-frame ones; the method was immunoSEQ multiplex PCR. Its listing shows about 120,000 clones. CDR3 length: 14 residues. V was pared by 1 base and J by 5 bases, with 11 bases between. Germline loops: CDR1 SGHDN, CDR2 FVKESK. J is TRBJ1-1 and V is TRBV14; the D is unclear. This TCR was sampled from a man aged 18 to 29 in good health and CMV-seronegative. Sequenced input: PBMCs. CDR3 in DNA: TGTGCCAGCAGCCAAGTGGGAGGGCGTACTGAAGCTTTCTTT. Translated, it gives CASSQVGGRTEAFF. The variable domain in full, completed from reference TRBV14 and TRBJ1-1, reads EAGVTQFPSHSVIEKGQTVTLRCDPISGHDNLYWYRRVMGKEIKFLLHFVKESKQDESGMPNNRFLAERTGGTYSTLKVQPAELEDSGVYFCASSQVGGRTEAFFGQGTRLTVV.